This is a list of T cell receptor beta chains from one sample in a study of blood T cells in healthy people across ages. A single record per CDR3 protein comes from TCRdb applying MiXCR to the 5' RACE reads. The sample contains some 760,000 distinct CDR3 sequences, approximately 25% of which appear only once. The sample also formed part of further work on T cells of mothers and their children.

Sequencing input: blood. The receptors were gathered from a boy aged 5 to 17 in good health. Both conserved end residues are part of each CDR3. D genes are given only for firm matches. A row's size may be missing; if present it is once, few, many or a size class.

v_gene	abundance	j_gene	d_gene	CDR3aa	CDR3nt
TRBV11-1	NA	TRBJ2-2	NA	CASSPLVWGSGTGELFF	TGTGCCAGCAGCCCCCTCGTATGGGGGAGTGGGACCGGGGAGCTGTTTTTT
TRBV29-1	few	TRBJ2-7	TRBD2	CSVEDLAGGNEQYF	TGCAGCGTTGAAGATCTGGCGGGAGGCAATGAGCAGTACTTC
TRBV5-1	NA	TRBJ1-2	NA	CASSLAYPGANYGYTF	TGCGCCAGCAGCTTGGCCTACCCGGGAGCTAACTATGGCTACACCTTC
TRBV6-4	few	TRBJ2-1	TRBD2	CASSRVAGVYNEQFF	TGTGCCAGCAGTAGGGTAGCGGGAGTCTACAATGAGCAGTTCTTC
TRBV6-5	few	TRBJ1-4	NA	CASSHWGDEKLFF	TGTGCCAGCAGCCACTGGGGTGATGAAAAACTGTTTTTT
TRBV13	NA	TRBJ2-7	NA	CASSFGVSHYEQYF	TGTGCCAGCAGCTTTGGGGTATCCCACTACGAGCAGTACTTC
TRBV4-3	NA	TRBJ2-1	TRBD2	CASSQEMASGDNEQFF	TGCGCCAGCAGCCAAGAGATGGCTAGCGGGGACAATGAGCAGTTCTTC
TRBV29-1	NA	TRBJ1-1	NA	CSVPQERMDTEAFF	TGCAGCGTACCTCAGGAACGAATGGACACTGAAGCTTTCTTT
TRBV12-5	NA	TRBJ2-1	TRBD2	CTSGSGLAGLPYNEQFF	TGTACTAGTGGTTCCGGTTTAGCGGGATTACCCTACAATGAGCAGTTCTTC
TRBV27	many	TRBJ2-7	NA	CASSLAPRLEQYF	TGTGCCAGCAGTTTGGCACCGCGTTTGGAGCAGTACTTC
TRBV13	NA	TRBJ2-1	TRBD1	CASSPRTGRDEQFF	TGTGCCAGCAGCCCCCGGACAGGGCGAGATGAGCAGTTCTTC
TRBV6-2/TRBV6-3	NA	TRBJ2-1	TRBD2	CASGYDWTSLNEQFF	TGTGCCAGCGGTTACGACTGGACTAGTCTCAATGAGCAGTTCTTC
TRBV10-2	NA	TRBJ1-1	TRBD1	CASSDRGRRMNTEAFF	TGCGCCAGCAGTGACAGGGGGCGAAGGATGAACACTGAAGCTTTCTTT
TRBV7-2	NA	TRBJ2-1	NA	CASSRTRQSYNEQFF	TGTGCCAGCAGCCGAACTAGACAGTCCTACAATGAGCAGTTCTTC
TRBV9	NA	TRBJ1-2	NA	CASSVVPEGYGYTF	TGTGCCAGCAGCGTAGTACCGGAAGGGTATGGCTACACCTTC
TRBV27	NA	TRBJ2-7	NA	CASSRDTYLGEQYF	TGTGCCAGCAGCCGGGACACATACCTTGGGGAGCAGTACTTT
TRBV29-1	NA	TRBJ1-4	NA	CSVDEAEKLFF	TGCAGCGTTGATGAGGCTGAAAAACTGTTTTTT
TRBV7-7	few	TRBJ2-4	NA	CASSLFQGNIQYF	TGTGCTAGCAGCTTATTCCAGGGAAACATTCAGTACTTC
TRBV6-1	NA	TRBJ1-2	NA	CASSELGDGYTF	TGTGCCAGCAGTGAGTTAGGGGACGGCTACACCTTC
TRBV20-1	NA	TRBJ2-1	TRBD1	CSARQGAKNGYNEQFF	TGCAGTGCTAGACAGGGGGCAAAGAATGGCTACAATGAGCAGTTCTTC